Below are 32 T cell receptor beta chains sequenced from a single sample in a study of graft-versus-host responses after intestinal transplantation (dated by TCRdb to 2020 to 2022). The time point label, read with the paper, signifies: cells obtained before transplantation from donor or recipient. Libraries were built with the immunoSEQ multiplex PCR assay. In TCRdb, the immuneACCESS table is reduced to in-frame sequences with V and J assigned. These tables do not hold every clone; where another copy was compared, an unresolved V gene accounts for under half, and the others remain unexplained. The sample table lists 35,000 to 45,000 clones, nearly 95% of them with a count of one. The ten largest make up less than 0.25% of the sample. No antigen has been assigned to these receptors. The material was unstimulated CD8+ T cells sorted from spleen or lymph node cells, obtained before transplant. These receptor sequences come from a human donor who was the organ donor for an intestinal transplant.

The CDR3 DNA reads as TGCGCCAGCAGCCAAGATTGGGGGGGCAGTAATCAGCCCCAGCATTTT. Amino acids: CASSQDWGGSNQPQHF. V and J are TRBV4-3 and TRBJ1-5; tentatively, D is TRBD1 (6 bases). CDR1 is LGHNA, CDR2 YSLEER, per germline. The CDR3 contains 16 residues. V was shortened by 0 bases and J by 4 bases, with 13 bases between the two germline ends.

This chain joins TRBV29-1 and TRBJ1-2; possibly TRBD1 for D (6 bases). CDR3 size: 14 residues. Deletions cut 1 base from V and 4 bases from J, with 13 bases between. Germline values: CDR1 SQVTM, CDR2 ANQGSEA. Here the CDR3 reads CSVEVPRGGYGYTF. The CDR3 DNA reads TGCAGCGTTGAAGTCCCCAGGGGAGGCTATGGCTACACCTTC.

The rearrangement links TRBV6-5 to TRBJ1-6; 7 bases fit TRBD1. The ends lost 8 bases at V and 4 bases at J; junction bases unmatched: 2. Germline V gene data show CDR1 as MNHEY and CDR2 as SVGAGI. This CDR3 comprises 13 residues. In DNA, the CDR3 is TGTGCCAGCGAGACAGGGTATAATTCACCCCTCCACTTT. Translated: CASETGYNSPLHF.

V and J are TRBV19 and TRBJ2-1, with a possible D match to TRBD2 (5 bases). Trimming took off 3 bases at V and 0 bases at J, with 9 bases between the two ends. Germline-derived CDR1 and CDR2 are LNHDA and SQIVND (reference sequence). This CDR3 has 15 residues. DNA for the CDR3: TGTGCCAGTAGTATTAGCGCGAGCTCCTACAATGAGCAGTTCTTC. This encodes CASSISASSYNEQFF.

The chain joins TRBV19 to TRBJ2-7; no clear D gene. V dropped 3 bases and J dropped 0 bases, with 12 bases sitting between them. Germline CDR1 is LNHDA and CDR2 is SQIVND (reference sequence). The CDR3 runs 15 residues. CDR3 residues: CASSIKVSSSYEQYF. The DNA of the CDR3 is TGTGCCAGTAGTATTAAAGTATCTTCCTCCTACGAGCAGTACTTC.

V gene TRBV9 combines with J gene TRBJ1-1; maybe TRBD1 (5 bases). V lost 5 bases, J lost 5 bases, and 16 bases lay in between. CDR1 SGDLS and CDR2 YYNGEE come from the germline V gene. There are 14 residues in the CDR3. The CDR3 DNA reads TGTGCCAGCAGTGAGCAGGGCAAGGAAACTGAAGCTTTCTTT. It codes for CASSEQGKETEAFF.

This chain uses TRBV6-5 with TRBJ2-5, with 8 bases identical to TRBD2. The length of the CDR3 is 15 residues. The junction had 4 bases not matched to a gene; V was cut back by 0 bases and J by 4 bases. The V gene's germline CDR1 is MNHEY and CDR2 SVGAGI. CDR3 amino acids: CASSYSAGAGETQYF. The CDR3 DNA sequence: TGTGCCAGCAGTTACTCAGCGGGGGCCGGAGAGACCCAGTACTTC.

The rearrangement joins TRBV30 to TRBJ2-3; 9 nucleotides line up with TRBD2. Germline V CDR1 and CDR2: GTSNPN, SVGIG (reference sequence). This CDR3 is built from 14 residues. V lost 7 bases and J lost 4; bases outside the gene matches: 9. The CDR3, as DNA: TGTGCCTTAACCCGGACTAGCGCGGCAGATACGCAGTATTTT. It encodes CALTRTSAADTQYF.

This rearrangement joins TRBV9 to TRBJ2-2, with D uncertain. Trimming took 0 bases from V and 5 from J, leaving 17 bases between them. CDR3 length equals 17 residues. Germline-derived CDR1 and CDR2 are SGDLS and YYNGEE. The CDR3 bases are TGTGCCAGCAGCGTAGGCTTCGGCGCCCCGGTTACCGGGGAGCTGTTTTTT. As protein: CASSVGFGAPVTGELFF.

The genes are TRBV15 and TRBJ2-5, with 8 bases aligning to TRBD2. After removal of 5 bases from V and 5 bases from J, the junction contained 13 bases not matched to a gene. This CDR3 is built from 16 residues. Per the germline V gene, CDR1 is LNHNV and CDR2 is YYDKDF (reference sequence). CDR3 residues: CATSGQTSEARETQYF. In DNA, the CDR3 is TGTGCCACCAGCGGCCAGACTAGCGAGGCCCGGGAGACCCAGTACTTC.

This clone was seen more than once but under ten times. The chain joins TRBV13 to TRBJ1-4, with 9 positions matching TRBD1. The germline CDR1 and CDR2 sequences are PRHDT and FYEKMQ (reference sequence). The length of the CDR3 is 14 residues. The trim removed 6 bases at V and 8 bases at J, leaving 7 bases unmatched. CDR3 sequence reads: CASREGTGREKLFF. The DNA of the CDR3 is TGTGCCAGCAGGGAAGGGACAGGGAGAGAAAAACTGTTTTTT.

The chain has TRBV13 and TRBJ2-1; possible D gene TRBD1, 5 bases. This CDR3 spans 12 amino acids. CDR1 and CDR2 from the germline V gene are PRHDT and FYEKMQ (reference sequence). The V end was cut by 5 bases, the J end by 7 bases, with 9 bases between. The CDR3 DNA sequence: TGTGCCAGCAGCGCCCGACAGAATGAGCAGTTCTTC. Its translation: CASSARQNEQFF.

The chain links TRBV4-1 to TRBJ1-2; D is unresolved. Trimming took off 1 base at V and 6 bases at J, with 15 bases between the two ends. Germline CDR1 and CDR2: MGHRA and YSYEKL. The CDR3 is 15 amino acids. CDR3 coding DNA: TGCGCCAGCAGCCAAGTATCAGGTTTGGTCGATGGCTACACCTTC. Translated, it gives CASSQVSGLVDGYTF.

A few counts support this clone. The chain has TRBV6-1 and TRBJ2-2; D gene uncertain. CDR1 is MNHNS, CDR2 SASEGT, per germline. Trimming stripped 2 bases from V and 0 bases from J, with 7 bases between. The CDR3 loop spans 15 amino acids. The CDR3 region is CASSEYRANTGELFF. The CDR3 nucleotides read TGTGCCAGCAGTGAATACAGAGCGAACACCGGGGAGCTGTTTTTT.

This clone has just one count. The rearrangement joins TRBV4-3 to TRBJ2-7; 7 bases line up with TRBD1. V lost 0 bases and J lost 6; bases outside the gene matches: 5. CDR1 and CDR2 (germline): LGHNA, YSLEER. The CDR3 is 14 residues long. CDR3 amino acids: CASSQDIQGFEQYF. The DNA for the CDR3 is TGCGCCAGCAGCCAAGATATACAGGGGTTCGAGCAGTACTTC.

This chain links TRBV25-1 with TRBJ2-2, with 9 nucleotides matching TRBD2. V dropped 3 bases and J dropped 6; count of bases not matched to a gene: 2. This CDR3 is 14 amino acids long. Germline assignment: CDR1 MGHDK and CDR2 SYGVNS. CDR3 sequence: CASSDGGGAGELFF. The CDR3 coding sequence is TGTGCCAGCAGTGATGGCGGGGGGGCCGGGGAGCTGTTTTTT.

V and J are TRBV18 and TRBJ2-2; D is possibly TRBD1 (5 bases). V lost 3 bases, J lost 1 base, and 9 bases lay in between. CDR1 is KGHSH, CDR2 LQKENI, per germline. This CDR3 is built from 15 residues. The chain's CDR3 is CASSPMTENTGELFF. The CDR3 bases are TGTGCCAGCTCACCTATGACAGAGAACACCGGGGAGCTGTTTTTT. The complete variable domain, with remaining parts taken from reference TRBV18 and TRBJ2-2, reads NAGVMQNPRHLVRRRGQEARLRCSPMKGHSHVYWYRQLPEEGLKFMVYLQKENIIDESGMPKERFSAEFPKEGPSILRIQQVVRGDSAAYFCASSPMTENTGELFFGEGSRLTVL.

This clone was detected once. The chain is built from TRBV27 and TRBJ2-1; 10 positions match TRBD2. Germline-derived CDR1 and CDR2 are MNHEY and SMNVEV (reference sequence). V trimming: 3 bases; J trimming: 2 bases; junction bases outside the gene matches: 4. There are 16 residues in the CDR3. DNA for the CDR3: TGTGCCAGCAGTTTCTACGGACTAGCGGCCTACAATGAGCAGTTCTTC. This codes for CASSFYGLAAYNEQFF.

The rearrangement links TRBV30 to TRBJ2-7; tentative D call: TRBD1 (6 bases). The CDR3 spans 13 residues. V gave up 0 bases and J gave up 0 bases, with 6 bases separating them. Germline assignment: CDR1 GTSNPN and CDR2 SVGIG (reference sequence). The CDR3 region has the DNA TGTGCCTGGAGTGTGGGACACTCCTACGAGCAGTACTTC. Translating it yields CAWSVGHSYEQYF.

The rearrangement joins TRBV27 to TRBJ2-1; unclear D gene. Germline CDR1 reads MNHEY; CDR2 reads SMNVEV (reference sequence). V was pared by 5 bases and J by 10 bases, with 15 bases between. This CDR3 is built from 13 residues. CDR3: CASSLYLSSEQFF. In DNA form, the CDR3 reads TGTGCCAGCAGTCTATACCTCTCGTCCGAGCAGTTCTTC.

The chain combines TRBV20-1 with TRBJ1-1; D gene uncertain. CDR1 and CDR2 from the germline V gene are DFQATT and SNEGSKA (reference sequence). The CDR3 spans 11 residues. Deletions cut 2 bases from V and 1 base from J, with 2 bases between. CDR3 sequence (DNA): TGCAGTGCTAGACAGAACACTGAAGCTTTCTTT. Translating it yields CSARQNTEAFF.

V gene TRBV27 combines with J gene TRBJ2-7; 9 nucleotides match TRBD2. The germline gives CDR1 MNHEY, CDR2 SMNVEV (reference sequence). V lost 6 bases and J lost 7; bases outside the gene matches: 10. The length of the CDR3 is 14 residues. The CDR3 reads CASSSSGEEWEQYF. In DNA, the CDR3 is TGTGCCAGCAGCTCTAGCGGGGAGGAGTGGGAGCAGTACTTC.

V and J are TRBV7-6 and TRBJ2-7; 14 bases match TRBD2. The CDR3 sequence is 15 residues long. The germline CDR1 and CDR2 sequences are SGHVS and FNYEAQ. Trimming removed 5 bases from V and 5 bases from J; junction bases left unmatched: 5. CDR3 in DNA: TGTGCCAGCAGCCCATCGGGACTAGCGGGGGACGAGCAGTACTTC. Translated: CASSPSGLAGDEQYF. The complete variable domain, with remaining parts taken from reference TRBV7-6 and TRBJ2-7, reads GAGVSQSPRYKVTKRGQDVALRCDPISGHVSLYWYRQALGQGPEFLTYFNYEAQQDKSGLPNDRFSAERPEGSISTLTIQRTEQRDSAMYRCASSPSGLAGDEQYFGPGTRLTVT.

V gene TRBV6-5 combines with J gene TRBJ2-1; D might be TRBD1 or TRBD2, each matching 5 bases. This CDR3 spans 14 amino acids. V dropped 11 bases and J dropped 5 bases, with 19 bases sitting between them. The germline V gene encodes CDR1 MNHEY and CDR2 SVGAGI. Written as DNA, the CDR3 is TGTGCCCTCGATGGGGGAATACGGCACAATGAGCAGTTCTTC. Protein product: CALDGGIRHNEQFF.

CDR3 nucleotides: TGCGCCAGCAGCCAAGAAGGATCGGCCGGGGAGCTGTTTTTT. Protein: CASSQEGSAGELFF. This rearrangement joins TRBV4-3 to TRBJ2-2, with no clear D. The CDR3 sequence is 14 residues long. Trimming removed 0 bases from V and 6 bases from J, with 8 bases in between. Per the germline V gene, CDR1 is LGHNA and CDR2 is YSLEER.

The V and J genes are TRBV5-6 and TRBJ1-2, with D tentatively TRBD1 (6 bases). CDR1 and CDR2 (germline): SGHDT, YYEEEE. Trimming took 2 bases from V and 5 from J, leaving 22 bases between them. The CDR3 spans 17 residues. This CDR3 reads CASSFHPGQLYTYGYTF. DNA of the CDR3: TGTGCCAGCAGCTTTCATCCGGGACAACTCTACACTTATGGCTACACCTTC.

The V and J genes are TRBV10-3 and TRBJ2-7; D may be TRBD1 (6 bases). This CDR3 comprises 12 residues. Per germline, CDR1 ENHRY and CDR2 SYGVKD. The ends were cut back, 6 bases at V and 0 bases at J, with 6 bases in the middle. This chain's CDR3 is CAIRGASYEQYF. CDR3 bases: TGTGCCATCAGGGGGGCCTCCTACGAGCAGTACTTC.

The chain combines TRBV9 with TRBJ2-5, with TRBD2 matching over 7 bases. This CDR3 has 17 amino acids. Looked up from germline, CDR1 is SGDLS and CDR2 is YYNGEE. J was trimmed by 8 bases and V by 4 bases; bases with no gene match: 20. CDR3 region: CASSPSLGTSADNTQYF. DNA for the CDR3: TGTGCCAGCAGCCCATCCCTGGGAACTAGCGCCGACAACACCCAGTACTTC.

This chain links TRBV13 with TRBJ1-1, with D possibly matching TRBD1 (6 bases). Germline V gives CDR1 PRHDT, CDR2 FYEKMQ (reference sequence). Trimming pared 0 bases from V and 1 base from J, leaving 9 bases between. The length of the CDR3 is 15 residues. The CDR3 is CASSLGPGANTEAFF. CDR3 sequence (DNA): TGTGCCAGCAGCTTAGGCCCGGGGGCGAACACTGAAGCTTTCTTT.

The rearrangement links TRBV11-3 to TRBJ2-3, with D possibly matching TRBD1 (6 bases). Germline loops: CDR1 SGHNT, CDR2 YENEEA. V dropped 5 bases and J dropped 0 bases, with 9 bases sitting between them. This CDR3 has 14 residues. This chain's CDR3 is CASSPRGSTDTQYF. In DNA, the CDR3 is TGTGCCAGCAGCCCTAGGGGGAGCACAGATACGCAGTATTTT.

The chain employs TRBV11-2 and TRBJ1-1; TRBD1 agrees at 8 bases. The CDR3 spans 15 residues. Germline CDR1 SGHAT, CDR2 FQNNGV. V lost 3 bases, J lost 2 bases, and 5 bases stayed unmatched. CDR3 in amino acids: CASSLLTGENTEAFF. CDR3 bases: TGTGCCAGCAGCTTGCTGACAGGGGAAAACACTGAAGCTTTCTTT.

The J gene is TRBJ1-1, the V gene TRBV15; 9 nucleotides agree with TRBD1. With V trimmed by 5 bases and J by 5 bases, 0 bases remained unmatched. The CDR3 totals 12 residues. CDR1 and CDR2 from the germline V gene are LNHNV and YYDKDF (reference sequence). CDR3 loop: CATSGQGTEAFF. The CDR3 nucleotides are TGTGCCACCAGCGGACAGGGGACTGAAGCTTTCTTT.